This T cell receptor (beta chain) was identified in a study of shared clonotypes between healthy human individuals. Notes on the study in general: A small donor pool kept down the genetic and exposure-history diversity that was represented.

Repertoires were generated with immunoSEQ multiplex PCR, while TCRdb's copy carries only in-frame clones and drops some. There are roughly 2.1 million clones in the sample; about 93% occur only once, and around 1.7% lies in the top ten. V shed 4 bases, J shed 3 bases, and the junction held 9 bases outside the gene matches. CDR1 is SGHRS and CDR2 is YFSETQ in the germline V gene. This CDR3 is 15 amino acids long. Details on this clone: What it binds is not known.

The naive CD8 subset, CD45RO-negative cells positively selected for CCR7, excluded terminally differentiated effector memory CD45RA+ cells. The receptor comes from a man aged 18 to 30 in good health. Some clones in this sample may be carry-over from other donors' samples. Sequencing was performed on naive CD8+ T cells from PBMCs. This chain uses TRBV5-1 with TRBJ2-5, with 7 bases identical to TRBD2. CDR3 coding DNA: TGCGCCAGCAGCCTGCCGAGCGGGACCAAAGAGACCCAGTACTTC. Its protein is CASSLPSGTKETQYF.